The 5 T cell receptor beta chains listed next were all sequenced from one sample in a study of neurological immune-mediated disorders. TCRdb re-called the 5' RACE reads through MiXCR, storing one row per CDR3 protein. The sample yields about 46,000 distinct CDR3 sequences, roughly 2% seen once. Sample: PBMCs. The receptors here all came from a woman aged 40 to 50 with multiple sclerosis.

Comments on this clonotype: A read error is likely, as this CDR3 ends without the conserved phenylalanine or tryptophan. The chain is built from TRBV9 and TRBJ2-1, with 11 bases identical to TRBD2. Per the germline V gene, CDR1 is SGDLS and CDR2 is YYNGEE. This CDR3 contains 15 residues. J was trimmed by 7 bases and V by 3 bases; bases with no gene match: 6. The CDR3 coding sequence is TGTGCCAGCAGCGGAACTAGCGGGGGAGGAAATGAGCAGTTCAAC. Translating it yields CASSGTSGGGNEQFN.

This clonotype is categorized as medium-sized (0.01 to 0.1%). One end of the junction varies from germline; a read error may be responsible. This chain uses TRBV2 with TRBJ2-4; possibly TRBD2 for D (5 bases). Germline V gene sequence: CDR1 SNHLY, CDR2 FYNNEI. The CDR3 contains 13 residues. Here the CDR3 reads CASTTTGVKFPHF. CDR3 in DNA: TGTGCCAGCACCACTACCGGGGTCAAATTCCCCCACTTC. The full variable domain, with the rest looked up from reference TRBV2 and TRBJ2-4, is EPEVTQTPSHQVTQMGQEVILRCVPISNHLYFYWYRQILGQKVEFLVSFYNNEISEKSEIFDDQFSVERPDGSNFTLKIRSTKLEDSAMYFCASTTTGVKFPHFGAGTRLSVL.

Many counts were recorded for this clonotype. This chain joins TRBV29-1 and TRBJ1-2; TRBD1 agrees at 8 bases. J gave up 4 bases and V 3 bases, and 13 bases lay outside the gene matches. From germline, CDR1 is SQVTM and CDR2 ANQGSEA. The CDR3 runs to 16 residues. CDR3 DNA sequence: TGCAGCGTTGATTTCCAGGGGGCGAGTGACGCCTATGGCTACACCTTC. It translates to CSVDFQGASDAYGYTF.

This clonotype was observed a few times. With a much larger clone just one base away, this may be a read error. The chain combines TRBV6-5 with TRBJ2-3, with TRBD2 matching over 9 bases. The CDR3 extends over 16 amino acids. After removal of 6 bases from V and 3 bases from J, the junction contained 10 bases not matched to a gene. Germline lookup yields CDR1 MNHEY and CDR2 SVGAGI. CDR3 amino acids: CASRIKRRGGTDTQYF. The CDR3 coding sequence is TGTGCCAGCAGAATAAAACGGCGGGGGGGAACAGATACGCAGTATTTT.

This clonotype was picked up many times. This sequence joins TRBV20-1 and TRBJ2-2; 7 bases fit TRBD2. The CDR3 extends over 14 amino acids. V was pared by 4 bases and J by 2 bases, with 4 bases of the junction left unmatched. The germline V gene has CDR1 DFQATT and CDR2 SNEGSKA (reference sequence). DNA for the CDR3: TGCAGTGCTATAAAAGCGGGAAACACCGGGGAGCTGTTTTTT. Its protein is CSAIKAGNTGELFF.